These T cell receptor beta chains were read from a single sample in a study of blood T cell repertoires in COVID-19. Data came from immunoSEQ multiplex PCR; TCRdb stores just in-frame clones and leaves some out. The repertoire includes some 240,000 clones, 65% to 90% of them detected once, and approximately 1.3% sits in the top ten. The sample comprised peripheral blood. The receptor set was obtained from a woman in her thirties or forties who had recovered from COVID-19. The CDR3 runs from the conserved cysteine through the conserved F or W. D genes are given only for firm matches. Only some rows state a clone size, as once, few, many or a class for expanded clones.

j_call clone_size d_call v_call cdr3_nt cdr3_aa
TRBJ1-1 . TRBD1 TRBV5-1 TGCGCCAGCAGCTGGACAGGGGGAACTGAAGCTTTCTTT CASSWTGGTEAFF
TRBJ1-2 once . TRBV11-2 TGTGCCAGCAGCTTAGATGGCCAGTGGAACTATGGCTACACCTTC CASSLDGQWNYGYTF
TRBJ1-6 . . TRBV7-2 TGTGCCAGCAGCTTAGAGGACTTTTCACCCCTCCACTTT CASSLEDFSPLHF
TRBJ1-1 . . TRBV6-2/TRBV6-3 TGTGCCAGCAGTTACTCCGGGTCAGCTTTCTTT CASSYSGSAFF
TRBJ2-3 . . TRBV24-1 TGTGCCACCAGTGATAGAAACAGGGCTCGCACAGATACGCAGTATTTT CATSDRNRARTDTQYF
TRBJ1-4 . . TRBV6-5 TGTGCCAGCAGTTACTCCCCCGGGACAAGTAATGAAAAACTGTTTTTT CASSYSPGTSNEKLFF
TRBJ1-1 few . TRBV19 TGTGCCAGCAAAACAGGACAGATGAACACTGAAGCTTTCTTT CASKTGQMNTEAFF
TRBJ2-1 . TRBD2 TRBV30 TGTGCCTGGAACTTAGCGGGGGGGACAATCTACAATGAGCAGTTCTTC CAWNLAGGTIYNEQFF
TRBJ2-4 . TRBD2 TRBV5-1 TGCGCCAGCAGCCCGGTGGGGGGAGGGAACATTCAGTACTTC CASSPVGGGNIQYF
TRBJ2-3 few TRBD2 TRBV6-6 TGTGCCAGCAGTTCCCCGCGGGAGCTAGGTGCGCAGTATTTT CASSSPRELGAQYF
TRBJ2-2 . TRBD2 TRBV7-2 TGTGCCAGCAGCCAGTTCAACCGGGGGGCCGGGGAGCTGTTTTTT CASSQFNRGAGELFF
TRBJ1-1 . TRBD1 TRBV6-2/TRBV6-3 TGTGCCAGCAGTACCCAAGGACAGGAGAACACTGAAGCTTTCTTT CASSTQGQENTEAFF
TRBJ2-5 once . TRBV24-1 TGTGCCACCAGTGGCAGGGGCGACATTAACCAAGAGACCCAGTACTTC CATSGRGDINQETQYF
TRBJ1-4 . TRBD1 TRBV28 TGTGCCAGCAGCGCAGTAGGAGGGGGCGAAGAAAAACTGTTTTTT CASSAVGGGEEKLFF
TRBJ2-3 . . TRBV18 TGTGCCAGCTCACCAAGAAGCGGGTCTGGGGCAGCAGATACGCAGTATTTT CASSPRSGSGAADTQYF
TRBJ2-1 . TRBD2 TRBV27 TGTGCCAGCAGCACTCGGACTAGCGACAACAATGAGCAGTTCTTC CASSTRTSDNNEQFF
TRBJ1-1 . . TRBV30 TGTGCCTGGACCCTGGCGGCGTCGGTCCCTGAAGCTTTCTTT CAWTLAASVPEAFF
TRBJ1-1 . TRBD1 TRBV25-1 TGTGCCAGCTTCCCCTCTTCCGGACAGGAGGGGACTGAAGCTTTCTTT CASFPSSGQEGTEAFF
TRBJ2-7 . TRBD1 TRBV7-2 TGTGCCAGCAGCTTAGCGATCAGCGGACAGGGGGAATACGAGCAGTACTTC CASSLAISGQGEYEQYF
TRBJ1-6 . TRBD1 TRBV12-3/TRBV12-4 TGTGCCACCCGACAGGGAATTAATTCACCCCTCCACTTT CATRQGINSPLHF
TRBJ1-1 . . TRBV21-1 TGTGCCAGCAGCACCGACCGACAGGGTGAGTGCACTGAAGCTTTCTTT CASSTDRQGECTEAFF
TRBJ1-1 . . TRBV7-9 TGTGCCAGCAGCCACTCGGTGTTTGACACTGAAGCTTTCTTT CASSHSVFDTEAFF
TRBJ1-2 . TRBD1 TRBV7-2 TGTGCCAGCAGCCCTCGGACAGGGTACGGCGGCTACACCTTC CASSPRTGYGGYTF
TRBJ2-2 once TRBD2 TRBV4-3 TGCGCCAGCAGCCAAGGAAGGTTAGCGGGGGGACTGAACACCGGGGAGCTGTTTTTT CASSQGRLAGGLNTGELFF
TRBJ1-3 . TRBD1 TRBV5-1 TGCGCCAGCAGCTTCACAGGGGCGGACACCATATATTTT CASSFTGADTIYF
TRBJ1-2 . TRBD1 TRBV28 TGTGCCAGCAGTCCTCCCCCGGACAGGGTTGCGTTTGGCTACACCTTC CASSPPPDRVAFGYTF
TRBJ1-6 few . TRBV7-6 TGTGCCAGCAGCTTGGCTTTTTCTAATTCACCCCTCCACTTT CASSLAFSNSPLHF
TRBJ2-5 . . TRBV4-3 TGCGCCAGCAGCCAAGAAGTGGGGACTGGGGGGGAGACCCAGTACTTC CASSQEVGTGGETQYF
TRBJ1-1 . . TRBV2 TGTGCCAGCAGTGACTTACTCGGGATTCTGCCTGAAGCTTTCTTT CASSDLLGILPEAFF
TRBJ1-1 few TRBD1 TRBV4-3 TGCGCCAGCAGCCACGGACAGGGTGGGGACACTGAAGCTTTCTTT CASSHGQGGDTEAFF
TRBJ1-1 . . TRBV7-2 TGTGCCAGCAGCTTAGACCTGAGGGTTGGGGTAGCTTTCTTT CASSLDLRVGVAFF
TRBJ1-1 . . TRBV6-5 TGTGCCAGCAGTTCCTCTCTCACAGGTTTAGAAGCTTTCTTT CASSSSLTGLEAFF
TRBJ1-2 . . TRBV12-3/TRBV12-4 TGTGCCACCAACCGGGAAACCTCCTACACCTTC CATNRETSYTF
TRBJ2-3 . . TRBV5-5 TGTGCCAGCAGCTTTGACACGCGCACAGATACGCAGTATTTT CASSFDTRTDTQYF
TRBJ1-2 . . TRBV28 TGTGCCAGCAGCCGGGGAAGCGGCTACACCTTC CASSRGSGYTF
TRBJ2-7 . . TRBV6-2/TRBV6-3 TGTGCCAGCAGTTACATAACACGATCCTACGAGCAGTACTTC CASSYITRSYEQYF
TRBJ2-7 . . TRBV6-6 TGTGCCAGCAGTTCACCACAGGCTAGGAGCTCCTACGAGCAGTACTTC CASSSPQARSSYEQYF
TRBJ1-5 . . TRBV7-2 TGTGCCAGCAGCTTAGATCTTCGTCAGCCCCAGCATTTT CASSLDLRQPQHF
TRBJ1-4 . . TRBV30 TGTGCCTGGAGTGGGTGGGGAGTTGGAGAAAAACTGTTTTTT CAWSGWGVGEKLFF
TRBJ1-5 . . TRBV19 TGTGCCAGCTCTTATCAACAGGGTTACAATCAGCCCCAGCATTTT CASSYQQGYNQPQHF